The entry that follows covers one TCR beta chain sequence. There is no known antigen for this receptor. Base-call qualities are not available, and no considerably larger clone is one nucleotide away. Inclusive of the bounding cysteine and phenylalanine, the CDR3 is 13 residues long. The kept DNA is CDR3 alone, 39 bases in frame from the first base. The germline V gene provides CDR1 SQVTM and CDR2 ANQGSEA. Trimming removed 3 bases from V and 5 bases from J; the gene matches leave 5 bases unexplained. Profiling of TCR beta VDJ combinations and CDR3 sequences used genomic DNA as the template. TCR repertoire sequencing was run on an Illumina HiSeq 2000. Under the source paper's analysis protocol: TRBV/TRBJ rearrangement plots, CDR3 size and DJ length profiles, and Simpson's diversity index were used to assess repertoires. The most abundant DNA sequence in the deep sequencing data was taken as the immunodominant clone. CDR3 amino acid sequences were screened for sharing across subjects and compared with published repertoires and the VDJdb database. TCRdb trimmed public reads at Q25 via fastp, called clones via MiXCR and kept in-frame beta chains. A single entry per CDR3 protein holds the most common genes and DNA from its merged rows. The V and J calls and clone size are TCRdb's, not the authors'. Recorded for this sample are under 250,000 distinct CDR3 sequences; 50% to 70% of them occurred a single time. About 60% of the sample is taken by the ten largest.

This sample is part of a study of CD8+CD57+ T cells in acquired aplastic anemia (dated by TCRdb to 2017 to 2018). About the investigation overall: DNA extracted from sorted CD4+ and CD8+ cells had a mean of approximately 3.5 ug, with a range of roughly 0.2 to 30 ug. A CD8+CD57+ expansion meant a frequency higher than the mean frequency seen in healthy subjects. Points the paper makes about the study in general: Patients and healthy controls showed no significant difference in CD8+ Simpson's diversity (P=0.060). Although roughly 29 CD8+ CDR3 sequences were shared by patients and controls, these sequences appeared highly expressed in patients and within the immunodominant clones of patients.

Expansion of CD8+CD57+ cells had been shown by flow cytometry in the patients chosen for sequencing. All patients had severe acquired aplastic anemia diagnosed by International Study of Aplastic Anemia and Agranulocytosis and Camitta criteria. No therapy had been received by the patients at the time of blood sampling. In the study, sorted CD4+ and CD8+ blood T cells from patients with severe aplastic anemia and from healthy subjects underwent deep sequencing of TCR repertoires. In the USA, patient enrollment took place under clinicaltrials.gov protocols 00001620, 01623167, 00001397, 00071045, 00081523 and 00961064. Ficoll-Paque density gradient centrifugation was used to isolate peripheral blood mononuclear cells. Before DNA extraction, CD4+ and CD8+ T cells were sorted by FACS or by magnetic beads.

The chain employs TRBV29-1 and TRBJ1-2; 8 nucleotides in the junction match TRBD1. Sequencing was carried out using sorted CD4+, CD8+, or CD8+CD57+ T cells (not recorded which) from PBMCs. This TCR came from a human donor with aplastic anemia. The DNA sequence is TGCAGCGTTGATCTCGGACAGGGATATGGCTACACCTTC. Its translation reads: CSVDLGQGYGYTF.